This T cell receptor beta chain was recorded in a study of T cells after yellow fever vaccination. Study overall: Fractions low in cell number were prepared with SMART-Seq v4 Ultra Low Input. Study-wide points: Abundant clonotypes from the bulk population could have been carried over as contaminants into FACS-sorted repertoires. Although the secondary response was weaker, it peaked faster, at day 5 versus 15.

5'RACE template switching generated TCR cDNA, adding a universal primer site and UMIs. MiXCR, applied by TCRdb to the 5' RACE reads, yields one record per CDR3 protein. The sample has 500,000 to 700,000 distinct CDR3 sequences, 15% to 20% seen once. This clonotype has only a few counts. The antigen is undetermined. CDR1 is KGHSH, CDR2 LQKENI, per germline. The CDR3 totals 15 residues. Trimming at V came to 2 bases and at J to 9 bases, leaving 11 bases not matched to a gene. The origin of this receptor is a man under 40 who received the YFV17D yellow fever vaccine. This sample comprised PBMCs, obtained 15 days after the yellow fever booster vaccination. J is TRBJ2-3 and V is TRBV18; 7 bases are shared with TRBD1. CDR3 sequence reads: CASSPKGASQGTQYF. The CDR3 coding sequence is TGTGCCAGCTCACCAAAGGGGGCTTCACAAGGAACGCAGTATTTT. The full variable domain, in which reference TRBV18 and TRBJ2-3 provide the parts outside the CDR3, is NAGVMQNPRHLVRRRGQEARLRCSPMKGHSHVYWYRQLPEEGLKFMVYLQKENIIDESGMPKERFSAEFPKEGPSILRIQQVVRGDSAAYFCASSPKGASQGTQYFGPGTRLTVL.